The 9 T cell receptor beta chains below were found in one sample sequenced in a study of blood T cell repertoires in COVID-19. Assay used: immunoSEQ multiplex PCR; TCRdb lists only in-frame clones, some missing. The data contain 55,000 to 65,000 clones, roughly 90% of them singletons. Sequencing was carried out using peripheral blood. Every receptor here comes from a woman aged 55-75 years with active COVID-19.

The J gene is TRBJ2-6, the V gene TRBV11-3; D ambiguous. V lost 0 bases, J lost 0 bases, and 6 bases lay in between. The CDR3 consists of 16 residues. Germline V gene data show CDR1 as SGHNT and CDR2 as YENEEA. CDR3 sequence reads: CASSLETTSGANVLTF. CDR3 nucleotides: TGTGCCAGCAGCTTAGAGACAACCTCTGGGGCCAACGTCCTGACTTTC.

The chain employs TRBV19 and TRBJ2-3; the match to TRBD2 covers 11 bases. Germline V gene sequence: CDR1 LNHDA, CDR2 SQIVND (reference sequence). This CDR3 has 15 amino acids. J gave up 1 base and V 6 bases, and 3 bases lay outside the gene matches. Written as DNA, the CDR3 is TGTGCCAGTAGCTCACTAGCGGGGGGCACAGATACGCAGTATTTT. Encoded protein: CASSSLAGGTDTQYF.

The rearrangement joins TRBV5-1 to TRBJ2-3, with D possibly TRBD1 on 5 matching bases. The CDR3 is 14 residues long. Germline CDR1 reads SGHRS; CDR2 reads YFSETQ. Trimming shortened V by 0 bases and J by 4 bases, and 9 bases separated the two germline ends. The CDR3 loop is CASSLGGASDTQYF. DNA of the CDR3: TGCGCCAGCAGCTTGGGTGGGGCCTCAGATACGCAGTATTTT.

The chain combines TRBV6-5 with TRBJ1-4, with D perhaps matching TRBD1 (5 bases). CDR1 is MNHEY and CDR2 is SVGAGI in the germline V gene. With 0 bases removed from V and 8 bases from J, the gap between germline ends came to 13 bases. The CDR3 runs 15 residues. The CDR3 loop is CASSYSGGVGEKLFF. The DNA of the CDR3 is TGTGCCAGCAGTTACTCGGGGGGGGTCGGAGAAAAACTGTTTTTT.

The V and J genes are TRBV4-2 and TRBJ1-1; 9 positions match TRBD1. With V trimmed by 4 bases and J by 6 bases, 3 bases remained unmatched. Germline V gene lookup returns CDR1 LGHNA and CDR2 YNFKEQ. CDR3 size: 13 residues. Here the CDR3 reads CASSPRTGAEAFF. For the CDR3, the DNA is TGTGCCAGCAGCCCCCGGACAGGGGCTGAAGCTTTCTTT.

The rearrangement joins TRBV19 to TRBJ2-2, with 13 bases fitting TRBD2. There are 18 residues in the CDR3. Germline lookup yields CDR1 LNHDA and CDR2 SQIVND (reference sequence). The ends lost 4 bases at V and 2 bases at J; junction bases unmatched: 7. CDR3 nucleotides: TGTGCCAGTAGTAACCTTGGGACTAGCGGGGAAAACACCGGGGAGCTGTTTTTT. The encoded protein is CASSNLGTSGENTGELFF.

V and J are TRBV2 and TRBJ1-2; 7 bases map to TRBD1. Germline CDR1 reads SNHLY; CDR2 reads FYNNEI. There are 15 residues in the CDR3. Losses at the gene ends were 6 bases for V and 7 bases for J; bases not matched to a gene: 14. CDR3 bases: TGTGCCAGCAGGGAACAATCTACAGGGGTTGGTGGCTACACCTTC. Translation gives CASREQSTGVGGYTF. The full variable domain, rest sourced from reference TRBV2 and TRBJ1-2, is EPEVTQTPSHQVTQMGQEVILRCVPISNHLYFYWYRQILGQKVEFLVSFYNNEISEKSEIFDDQFSVERPDGSNFTLKIRSTKLEDSAMYFCASREQSTGVGGYTFGSGTRLTVV.

The chain has TRBV5-6 and TRBJ2-3; no clear D. CDR1 is SGHDT and CDR2 is YYEEEE in the germline V gene. V was trimmed by 0 bases and J by 2 bases, leaving 7 bases between them. This CDR3 spans 14 amino acids. The CDR3 coding sequence is TGTGCCAGCAGCTTGGCCCTTCTCACAGATACGCAGTATTTT. Amino acids: CASSLALLTDTQYF.

The genes are TRBV7-2 and TRBJ1-2; no reliable D call. This CDR3 has 15 amino acids. Germline loops: CDR1 SGHTA, CDR2 FQGNSA. V dropped 4 bases and J dropped 4 bases, with 16 bases sitting between them. The CDR3 nucleotides are TGTGCCAGCAGCTACATTCTCGGGAGTACCTATGGCTACACCTTC. Residues: CASSYILGSTYGYTF.